These 22 T cell receptor beta chains originate from one sample sequenced in a study of T cell responses to AZD1222 COVID-19 vaccine (dated by TCRdb to the early 2020s). In the paper's terms, the time point label means: baseline before first vaccination. Receptor amplification or capture employed the immunoSEQ multiplex PCR assay. TCRdb re-hosts the immuneACCESS table, in-frame sequences only. Its copies lack some clones; in the studies checked, an unresolved V gene accounts for under half of them, and the cause for the rest is not known. Counted in this sample were fewer than 150,000 clones; over 75% of them appeared once. The leading ten clones occupy about 7.9% of the sample. Sequencing was performed on peripheral blood, taken on day 0 of AZD1222 vaccination. Receptor source: an adult in good health.

The CDR3 DNA sequence: TGCGCCAGCAGCTCCCTGGACAGGAACACTGAAGCTTTCTTT. Its translation: CASSSLDRNTEAFF. The chain carries TRBV5-1 and TRBJ1-1; a weak D match, TRBD1 (6 bases). Looked up from germline, CDR1 is SGHRS and CDR2 is YFSETQ. Trimming shortened V by 3 bases and J by 1 base, and 10 bases separated the two germline ends. CDR3 length equals 14 residues.

The chain links TRBV5-5 to TRBJ1-2; 9 bases are a match to TRBD1. Looked up from germline, CDR1 is SGHKS and CDR2 is YYEKEE (reference sequence). This CDR3 has 13 amino acids. Unmatched junction bases numbered 3, after V lost 4 bases and J lost 5 bases. CDR3 nucleotides: TGTGCCAGCAGCCTCGGGACAGGGTATGGCTACACCTTC. Its protein product is CASSLGTGYGYTF.

The rearrangement joins TRBV18 to TRBJ1-3; D remains unclear. CDR3 length equals 17 residues. V lost 0 bases, J lost 2 bases, and 14 bases lay in between. The germline CDR1 and CDR2 sequences are KGHSH and LQKENI. CDR3 in amino acids: CASSPPGRALPGNTIYF. The CDR3 DNA sequence: TGTGCCAGCTCACCACCAGGACGGGCCCTTCCTGGAAACACCATATATTTT.

The rearrangement links TRBV7-8 to TRBJ2-7; 9 bases line up with TRBD1. The CDR3 runs to 15 residues. Germline V gene lookup returns CDR1 SGHVS and CDR2 FQNEAQ. V lost 4 bases to trimming and J lost 4 bases; unmatched junction nucleotides: 8. CDR3 loop: CASSYIQGAGYEQYF. CDR3 nucleotides: TGTGCCAGCAGCTACATACAGGGGGCGGGGTACGAGCAGTACTTC.

This sequence joins TRBV12-5 and TRBJ2-1; TRBD2 matches 12 bases. This CDR3 comprises 15 residues. Germline lookup yields CDR1 LGHNT and CDR2 FRNRAP. The V segment lost 1 base and the J segment 5 bases; nucleotides outside the gene matches: 0. In nucleotides, the CDR3 is TGTGCTAGTGGTTTGGGACTAGCGGGAGACAATGAGCAGTTCTTC. It specifies CASGLGLAGDNEQFF. Full variable domain (outside the CDR3, taken from reference TRBV12-5 and TRBJ2-1): DARVTQTPRHKVTEMGQEVTMRCQPILGHNTVFWYRQTMMQGLELLAYFRNRAPLDDSGMPKDRFSAEMPDATLATLKIQPSEPRDSAVYFCASGLGLAGDNEQFFGPGTRLTVL.

The chain couples TRBV3-1 (or the pseudogene TRBV3-2) to TRBJ2-3; TRBD2 matches 12 bases. The V and J ends lost 0 bases and 0 bases, in that order; junction bases with no gene match: 10. The CDR3 has 20 residues. Germline CDR1 and CDR2: LGHDT and YNNKEL (reference sequence). CDR3 sequence: CASSQDRLAGDEWSTDTQYF. Written as DNA, the CDR3 is TGTGCCAGCAGCCAAGACCGACTAGCGGGAGATGAGTGGAGCACAGATACGCAGTATTTT.

The chain has TRBV18 and TRBJ2-3, with 11 positions matching TRBD2. The CDR3 totals 17 residues. The V and J ends lost 0 bases and 3 bases, in that order; junction bases with no gene match: 5. Germline CDR1 is KGHSH and CDR2 is LQKENI. DNA of the CDR3: TGTGCCAGCTCACCACCTAGCGGGGGGGCCTTGACAGATACGCAGTATTTT. Protein: CASSPPSGGALTDTQYF.

The rearrangement joins TRBV6-5 to TRBJ2-4; 8 nucleotides match TRBD2. The ends lost 0 bases at V and 6 bases at J; junction bases unmatched: 7. The CDR3 contains 16 residues. Looked up from germline, CDR1 is MNHEY and CDR2 is SVGAGI. The CDR3 here is CASSYSIAGGPNIQYF. In DNA form, the CDR3 reads TGTGCCAGCAGTTACTCGATTGCGGGGGGCCCAAACATTCAGTACTTC.

V usage is TRBV30 and J usage is TRBJ1-5; the D gene is possibly TRBD1 (5 bases). The ends were cut back, 3 bases at V and 7 bases at J, with 22 bases in the middle. The CDR3 spans 16 residues. The germline V gene has CDR1 GTSNPN and CDR2 SVGIG (reference sequence). In DNA form, the CDR3 reads TGTGCCTGGAGGGATTTAGGTGAGGGGACGGGCCAGCCCCAGCATTTT. It encodes CAWRDLGEGTGQPQHF.

The rearrangement links TRBV15 to TRBJ1-1; 8 bases align to TRBD1. Germline assignment: CDR1 LNHNV and CDR2 YYDKDF (reference sequence). Trimming at V came to 1 base and at J to 4 bases, leaving 5 bases not matched to a gene. The CDR3 sequence is 15 residues long. This chain's CDR3 is CATSRGSGGRTEAFF. DNA of the CDR3: TGTGCCACCAGCAGAGGTTCAGGGGGCCGCACTGAAGCTTTCTTT.

V gene TRBV4-1 combines with J gene TRBJ2-7; no clear D. The ends were cut back, 0 bases at V and 1 base at J, with 7 bases in the middle. The germline gives CDR1 MGHRA, CDR2 YSYEKL. There are 14 residues in the CDR3. The CDR3 DNA reads as TGCGCCAGCAGCCAAGAAAGTGGGTCCTACGAGCAGTACTTC. Its protein is CASSQESGSYEQYF.

The V and J genes are TRBV5-1 and TRBJ1-6, with a tentative D call TRBD1 (6 bases). The CDR3 runs to 15 residues. The V end lost 2 bases, the J end lost 9 bases, and 15 bases lay between the germline ends. CDR1 is SGHRS and CDR2 is YFSETQ in the germline V gene. In DNA form, the CDR3 reads TGCGCCAGCAGCTTACAGGGTGGTGAGAGTTCACCCCTCCACTTT. Its protein is CASSLQGGESSPLHF.

V usage is TRBV28 and J usage is TRBJ1-2; TRBD1 aligns across 9 bases. The CDR3 consists of 14 residues. Germline lookup yields CDR1 MDHEN and CDR2 SYDVKM. The V segment lost 5 bases and the J segment 8 bases; nucleotides outside the gene matches: 9. CDR3 amino acids: CASSSAQGAGGYTF. CDR3 nucleotides: TGTGCCAGCAGTAGTGCACAGGGGGCCGGCGGCTACACCTTC.

CDR3 nucleotides: TGTGCCAGCGGGAACAGGGGTGAGCAGTTCTTC. Protein: CASGNRGEQFF. The V and J genes are TRBV19 and TRBJ2-1; the match to TRBD1 covers 7 bases. The CDR3 has 11 amino acids. The ends lost 9 bases at V and 9 bases at J; junction bases unmatched: 5. The germline CDR1 and CDR2 sequences are LNHDA and SQIVND (reference sequence). Complete variable domain (other parts from reference TRBV19 and TRBJ2-1): DGGITQSPKYLFRKEGQNVTLSCEQNLNHDAMYWYRQDPGQGLRLIYYSQIVNDFQKGDIAEGYSVSREKKESFPLTVTSAQKNPTAFYLCASGNRGEQFFGPGTRLTVL.

The genes are TRBV12-5 and TRBJ2-1, with unresolved D. The CDR3 covers 14 residues. V was cut by 1 base and J by 10 bases, with 14 bases left in between. Germline-derived CDR1 and CDR2 are LGHNT and FRNRAP. The CDR3 DNA is TGTGCTAGTGGTTTGGGGTTACAACAATCCGAGCAGTTCTTC. The encoded protein is CASGLGLQQSEQFF.

The rearrangement links TRBV15 to TRBJ1-4; D is ambiguous. The CDR3 spans 16 residues. Germline V gives CDR1 LNHNV, CDR2 YYDKDF (reference sequence). The V gene lost 1 base and the J gene lost 3 bases, with 12 bases spanning the gap. The CDR3 nucleotides read TGTGCCACCAGCAGAGTCTCCGGGAGGCCTAATGAAAAACTGTTTTTT. It encodes CATSRVSGRPNEKLFF.

The gene calls are TRBV3-1 (or the pseudogene TRBV3-2) and TRBJ2-1, with 13 bases that match TRBD2. V lost 4 bases to trimming and J lost 9 bases; unmatched junction nucleotides: 12. The CDR3 has 17 residues. Looked up from germline, CDR1 is LGHDT and CDR2 is YNNKEL (reference sequence). DNA of the CDR3: TGTGCCAGCAGCCCCGTCCTAGGACTAGCGGGAGCGGGTGAGCAGTTCTTC. This gives the protein CASSPVLGLAGAGEQFF.

This clone was seen a handful of times. The chain links TRBV19 to TRBJ1-5; tentatively, D is TRBD1 (5 bases). Between the trimmed V and J ends, which lost 10 bases and 6 bases, there was a span of 16 bases. The CDR3 is made up of 13 amino acids. Per the germline V gene, CDR1 is LNHDA and CDR2 is SQIVND (reference sequence). The CDR3 sequence is CATRGQRGQPQHF. The CDR3, as DNA: TGTGCCACCCGCGGCCAGAGGGGTCAGCCCCAGCATTTT.

The chain has TRBV5-4 and TRBJ2-5; 13 bases map to TRBD2. The CDR3 extends over 16 amino acids. Trimming took 5 bases from V and 5 from J; bases not matched to a gene: 9. Per the germline V gene, CDR1 is SGHNT and CDR2 is YYREEE (reference sequence). CDR3 region: CASRRVLAGGLETQYF. Written as DNA, the CDR3 is TGTGCCAGCAGACGTGTACTAGCGGGGGGGCTCGAGACCCAGTACTTC.

The chain has TRBV3-1 (or the pseudogene TRBV3-2) and TRBJ1-6; D may be TRBD1 (6 bases). CDR3 size: 16 residues. Germline CDR1 and CDR2: LGHDT and YNNKEL (reference sequence). Trimming cost V 5 bases and J 3 bases, with 14 bases left between them. The CDR3 DNA is TGTGCCAGCAGCATCCGGACAGCGTTCTATAATTCACCCCTCCACTTT. It codes for CASSIRTAFYNSPLHF.

The V gene is TRBV5-8, the J gene TRBJ2-1; 10 bases are a match to TRBD1. This CDR3 spans 17 amino acids. V lost 5 bases to trimming and J lost 0 bases; unmatched junction nucleotides: 8. CDR1 is SGHTS and CDR2 is YDEGEE in the germline V gene. CDR3 sequence (DNA): TGTGCCAGCAGTATCCAGGACAGGGGGGCCTCCTACAATGAGCAGTTCTTC. The encoded protein is CASSIQDRGASYNEQFF.

V gene TRBV4-1 combines with J gene TRBJ1-6; D remains ambiguous. Trimming pared 1 base from V and 6 bases from J, leaving 10 bases between. This CDR3 has 15 amino acids. Germline loops: CDR1 MGHRA, CDR2 YSYEKL. The CDR3 region is CASSQGEVFNSPLHF. CDR3 coding DNA: TGCGCCAGCAGCCAAGGAGAGGTCTTTAATTCACCCCTCCACTTT.